The rows below give T cell receptor beta chains drawn from one sample of a study of CD8 T cells in Susac syndrome. One entry per CDR3 protein, called by TCRdb with MiXCR from the immunoSEQ multiplex PCR reads. The sample shows 210,000 or so distinct CDR3 sequences, approximately 94% of them seen only once. Sequencing was carried out using CD4+ T cells from PBMCs. These receptors were taken from a human donor with Susac syndrome. CDR3s include the opening cysteine and the closing phenylalanine or tryptophan. The D gene is left open where the match is weak.

D gene,CDR3 length,V gene,J gene,CDR3 protein
.,13,TRBV6-5,TRBJ1-2,CATLPRGLGGYTF
TRBD1,15,TRBV7-2,TRBJ1-4,CASSLEGTGNEKLFF
TRBD1,15,TRBV5-4,TRBJ1-1,CASSSGQGLGPEAFF
TRBD1,12,TRBV20-1,TRBJ2-5,CRSAGGGETQYF
TRBD1,15,TRBV5-1,TRBJ1-5,CASSLTGGLNQPQHF
.,15,TRBV13,TRBJ1-1,CASSLVPQGNTEAFF
.,11,TRBV30,TRBJ2-5,CAWSVGETQYF
.,13,TRBV30,TRBJ2-5,CAWSPAVQETQYF
.,15,TRBV5-1,TRBJ1-1,CASSLGGVVNTEAFF
TRBD2,15,TRBV6-2/TRBV6-3,TRBJ2-1,CASSPSGGAYNEQFF
TRBD1,15,TRBV7-2,TRBJ1-6,CASSLDTGASSPLHF
TRBD1,16,TRBV3-1,TRBJ1-6,CASSQQGASYNSPLHF
.,13,TRBV5-5,TRBJ2-7,CASSFDISYEQYF
.,14,TRBV6-5,TRBJ2-2,CASSYQVGTGELFF
.,15,TRBV30,TRBJ1-2,CAWSVGLETRYGYTF
TRBD1,14,TRBV20-1,TRBJ1-6,CSARDRAKNSPLHF
.,17,TRBV4-3,TRBJ2-4,CASSQVHAGFSGNIQYF